These 15 T cell receptor beta chains were all obtained from the same sample, sequenced in a study of cytomegalovirus exposure and HLA in healthy donors. PCR was performed using 60 Vbeta and 13 Jbeta primers. TCRdb keeps only in-frame clones here, not all; method: immunoSEQ multiplex PCR. The sample contains about 190,000 clones, approximately 70% of which appear only once. The sequencing input was PBMCs. These TCRs come from a woman aged 25-40 years in good health and CMV-seropositive.

This clone was seen a single time. The CDR3 here is CASGGGSYGYTF. The CDR3 nucleotides read TGTGCCAGCGGGGGGGGGAGCTATGGCTACACCTTC. The chain has TRBV5-6 and TRBJ1-2; maybe TRBD1 (5 bases). Trimming stripped 7 bases from V and 4 bases from J, with 11 bases between. CDR1 is SGHDT, CDR2 YYEEEE, per germline. There are 12 residues in the CDR3.

This rearrangement joins TRBV19 to TRBJ1-1; D may be TRBD1 (6 bases). V was cut by 3 bases and J by 8 bases, with 13 bases left in between. The germline CDR1 and CDR2 sequences are LNHDA and SQIVND (reference sequence). The CDR3 length is 13 residues. In DNA, the CDR3 is TGTGCCAGTAGTATTTGGGCCAGGGGCGAAGCTTTCTTT. Its protein product is CASSIWARGEAFF.

The chain is built from TRBV5-6 and TRBJ2-4, with 7 bases matching TRBD2. Losses at the gene ends were 2 bases for V and 3 bases for J; bases not matched to a gene: 5. Germline loops: CDR1 SGHDT, CDR2 YYEEEE. This CDR3 has 15 residues. The CDR3 sequence: CASSFGTIGKNIQYF. The CDR3 DNA reads as TGTGCCAGCAGCTTCGGGACTATTGGCAAAAACATTCAGTACTTC.

This clone was recorded a few times. The J gene is TRBJ2-7, the V gene TRBV7-9, with D tentatively TRBD1 (6 bases). Trimming shortened V by 8 bases and J by 2 bases, and 13 bases separated the two germline ends. There are 13 residues in the CDR3. Per germline, CDR1 SEHNR and CDR2 FQNEAQ (reference sequence). As DNA, the CDR3 is TGTGCCAGCGGGGGACACCTAACCTACGAGCAGTACTTC. It is translated as CASGGHLTYEQYF. Looking up the rest from reference TRBV7-9 and TRBJ2-7 gives the full variable domain: DTGVSQNPRHKITKRGQNVTFRCDPISEHNRLYWYRQTLGQGPEFLTYFQNEAQLEKSRLLSDRFSAERPKGSFSTLEIQRTEQGDSAMYLCASGGHLTYEQYFGPGTRLTVT.

V and J are TRBV19 and TRBJ2-5; TRBD2 might be the D (5 bases). The J call may be wrong; the DNA end is better matched by TRBJ2-7. Germline values: CDR1 LNHDA, CDR2 SQIVND (reference sequence). The CDR3 extends over 14 amino acids. Here the CDR3 reads CASKTGGPAYEQYF. DNA of the CDR3: TGTGCCAGTAAGACTGGCGGGCCCGCCTACGAGCAGTACTTC.

The CDR3 bases are TGTGCCAGCAGGTCGGCAGGGGGGATATACGAGCAGTACTTC. Its translation is CASRSAGGIYEQYF. The J gene is TRBJ2-7, the V gene TRBV5-6; D is perhaps TRBD1 (7 bases). V was shortened by 5 bases and J by 4 bases, with 16 bases between the two germline ends. Germline loops: CDR1 SGHDT, CDR2 YYEEEE. The CDR3 totals 14 residues.

V usage is TRBV19 and J usage is TRBJ1-5; D is unresolved. The CDR3 sequence is 12 residues long. The germline CDR1 and CDR2 sequences are LNHDA and SQIVND (reference sequence). Trimming took 7 bases from V and 6 from J, leaving 10 bases between them. This chain's CDR3 is CASTPRGQPQHF. DNA of the CDR3: TGTGCCAGTACCCCCCGCGGTCAGCCCCAGCATTTT.

The chain recombines TRBV18 with TRBJ1-3; 10 bases fit TRBD1. V dropped 3 bases and J dropped 7; count of bases not matched to a gene: 18. CDR3 size: 19 residues. The germline V gene has CDR1 KGHSH and CDR2 LQKENI. The CDR3 here is CASSPLGQGLPVVLNTIYF. The CDR3 nucleotides read TGTGCCAGCTCACCCCTGGGACAGGGGCTGCCGGTAGTGTTGAACACCATATATTTT.

The sample holds a few counts of this clone. The chain recombines TRBV18 with TRBJ1-1; TRBD1 aligns across 10 bases. The CDR3 extends over 18 amino acids. V shed 3 bases and J 1 base; nucleotides not matched to a gene: 11. The germline gives CDR1 KGHSH, CDR2 LQKENI. This CDR3 reads CASSPLPGQGGRNTEAFF. The CDR3 coding sequence is TGTGCCAGCTCACCCCTGCCAGGACAGGGGGGCCGGAACACTGAAGCTTTCTTT.

This clone was picked up one time. This chain connects TRBV19 to TRBJ2-1, with TRBD2 matching 13 bases. With 3 bases clipped from V and 9 bases from J, the junction kept 5 bases outside the gene matches. Per the germline V gene, CDR1 is LNHDA and CDR2 is SQIVND (reference sequence). The CDR3 is 15 amino acids. The CDR3 sequence is CASSIGLAGVAEQFF. The DNA for the CDR3 is TGTGCCAGTAGTATCGGACTAGCGGGAGTTGCTGAGCAGTTCTTC.

This clone was seen more than once but under ten times. This chain joins TRBV2 and TRBJ1-2; D remains unclear. Germline loops: CDR1 SNHLY, CDR2 FYNNEI. CDR3 length: 13 residues. Trimming stripped 4 bases from V and 2 bases from J, with 8 bases between. CDR3 sequence reads: CASSGDGNYGYTF. In nucleotides, the CDR3 is TGTGCCAGCAGTGGAGACGGGAACTATGGCTACACCTTC.

The rearrangement links TRBV6-4 to TRBJ1-2, with 8 bases fitting TRBD1. Germline V lookup: CDR1 MRHNA, CDR2 SNTAGT. J lost 8 bases, V lost 2 bases, and 7 bases had no gene match. This CDR3 is built from 14 residues. The CDR3 DNA reads TGTGCCAGCAGTGACCCTCTTACAGGGGGAGGCTACACCTTC. It codes for CASSDPLTGGGYTF.

CDR3 in DNA: TGTGCCAGCAGCTTGCCAGAAGAGACCCAGTACTTC. As protein: CASSLPEETQYF. The gene calls are TRBV5-5 and TRBJ2-5, with unresolved D. CDR3 length: 12 amino acids. Germline V gene data show CDR1 as SGHKS and CDR2 as YYEKEE (reference sequence). Trimming took off 1 base at V and 3 bases at J, with 4 bases between the two ends.

This clone was counted once. This chain connects TRBV11-2 to TRBJ2-1, with 8 bases aligning to TRBD1. This CDR3 region has 13 residues. With V trimmed by 6 bases and J by 4 bases, 2 bases remained unmatched. CDR1 and CDR2 from the germline V gene are SGHAT and FQNNGV. The CDR3 reads CASRRQGYNEQFF. In nucleotides, the CDR3 is TGTGCCAGCAGGAGACAGGGGTACAATGAGCAGTTCTTC. Full variable domain (rest looked up from reference TRBV11-2 and TRBJ2-1): EAGVAQSPRYKIIEKRQSVAFWCNPISGHATLYWYQQILGQGPKLLIQFQNNGVVDDSQLPKDRFSAERLKGVDSTLKIQPAKLEDSAVYLCASRRQGYNEQFFGPGTRLTVL.

The rearrangement links TRBV2 to TRBJ2-7; weak D call: TRBD2 (7 bases). V was trimmed by 8 bases and J by 2 bases, leaving 16 bases between them. CDR3 length equals 14 residues. Germline V gene data show CDR1 as SNHLY and CDR2 as FYNNEI. CDR3 nucleotide sequence: TGTGCCAGCGCGAGGGGGGGGAGCACCTACGAGCAGTACTTC. Translating it yields CASARGGSTYEQYF.